This TCR beta chain is drawn from a study of neurological immune-mediated disorders. Notes on the study in general: The highest TCR clonal expansion occurred in HTLV-1-associated myelopathy; multiple sclerosis fell below healthy controls.

This clonotype was found many times. No antigen is known for it. Sequencing runs each generated in excess of 200 million TCR-beta sequences derived from 15-18 subjects. TCRdb redid the calling of the 5' RACE reads with MiXCR, one entry per CDR3 protein. The data show roughly 60,000 distinct CDR3 sequences, around 4.8% seen once. Germline values: CDR1 SGHRS, CDR2 YFSETQ. The CDR3 has 16 residues. The germline V and J ends were trimmed by 1 base and 2 bases, with 13 bases remaining between them. The TCR was taken from a woman between 50 and 59 years old with multiple sclerosis. This chain links TRBV5-1 with TRBJ2-4; D tentatively fits TRBD1 or TRBD2 (5 bases each). Sequenced sample: PBMCs. CDR3 loop: CASSLLGVGTKNIQYF. CDR3 nucleotides: TGCGCCAGCAGCTTGCTGGGGGTGGGAACCAAAAACATTCAGTACTTC.